This T cell receptor beta chain emerged from a study of post-analysis software for immune sequencing data. Germline loops: CDR1 SGHKS, CDR2 YYEKEE (reference sequence). With 3 bases removed from V and 0 bases from J, the gap between germline ends came to 19 bases. This CDR3 contains 18 residues. In this sample, this clonotype turned up a few times. Its antigen is currently unknown. Findings and caveats of the study: In patients, TRBV5-6, TRBV5-1 and TRBV20-1 belonged to five TRBV segments found more frequently than in controls. Compared with controls, patients showed significantly lower normalized Chao1 diversity.

Included in the TCR beta cDNA libraries were unique molecular identifiers. Each CDR3 protein gets one entry after TCRdb re-called the PCR reads with MiXCR. The repertoire consists of roughly 540,000 distinct CDR3 sequences, with 34% occurring once and the leading ten covering less than 6%. Sequenced: blood. This TCR derives from a girl under 18 with multiple sclerosis. The chain employs TRBV5-5 and TRBJ2-1, with D possibly matching TRBD2 (6 bases). This CDR3 reads CASSSIYGTSSSYNEQFF. The CDR3 DNA follows: TGTGCCAGCAGCTCTATTTATGGTACTAGCAGCTCCTACAATGAGCAGTTCTTC.